The sequence of this T cell receptor (beta chain) was determined in a study of chemoradiotherapy in HPV16-positive cancers. Assay used: immunoSEQ multiplex PCR; TCRdb lists only in-frame clones, some missing. Here the sample spans more than 9,000 clones, over 60% being singletons. Findings and limits, study-wide: For HPV16-positive patients, expanding HPV-responsive T cells associated with longer recurrence-free survival. HPV-specific T cells were functionally defined from only a couple of HPV16-positive patients.

After removal of 0 bases from V and 0 bases from J, the junction contained 2 bases not matched to a gene. This CDR3 is 16 amino acids long. Germline CDR1 is SEHNR and CDR2 is FQNEAQ (reference sequence). As regards this clone: Its antigen is undetermined.

The material was obtained from a patient who underwent chemoradiotherapy. The rearrangement uses TRBV7-9 and TRBJ1-3; 7 bases are shared with TRBD1. This receptor was identified in a human donor with HPV-associated anogenital cancer. The DNA for the CDR3 is TGTGCCAGCAGCTTAGCAGGGGGCTCCTCTGGAAACACCATATATTTT. As protein: CASSLAGGSSGNTIYF. The whole variable domain, filled in from reference TRBV7-9 and TRBJ1-3, reads DTGVSQNPRHKITKRGQNVTFRCDPISEHNRLYWYRQTLGQGPEFLTYFQNEAQLEKSRLLSDRFSAERPKGSFSTLEIQRTEQGDSAMYLCASSLAGGSSGNTIYFGEGSWLTVV.